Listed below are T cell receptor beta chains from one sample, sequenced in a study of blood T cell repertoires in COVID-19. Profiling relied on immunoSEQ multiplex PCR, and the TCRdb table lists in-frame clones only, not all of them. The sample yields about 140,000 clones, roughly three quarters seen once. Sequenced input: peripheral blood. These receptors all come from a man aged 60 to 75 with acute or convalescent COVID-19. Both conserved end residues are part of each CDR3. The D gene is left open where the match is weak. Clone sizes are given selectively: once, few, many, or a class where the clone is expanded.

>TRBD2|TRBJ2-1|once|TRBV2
TGTGCCAGCCGGACTAGCGGTTACAATGAGCAGTTCTTC
CASRTSGYNEQFF
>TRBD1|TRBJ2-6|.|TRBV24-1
TGTGCCACCAGTGATTTCAACCCGTGGGACAGGGGTTTGGGGGTATCTGGGGCCAACGTCCTGACTTTC
CATSDFNPWDRGLGVSGANVLTF
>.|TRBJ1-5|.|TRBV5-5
TGTGCCAGCAGCTTGGGACTCAATCAGCCCCAGCATTTT
CASSLGLNQPQHF
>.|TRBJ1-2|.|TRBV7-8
TGTGCCAGCAGCACCGTCGGAGGCGGCTACACCTTC
CASSTVGGGYTF
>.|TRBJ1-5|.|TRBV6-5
TGTGCCAGCAGTCACGACATCGATCAGCCCCAGCATTTT
CASSHDIDQPQHF
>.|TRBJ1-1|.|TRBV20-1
TGCAGTGCTAGTTGGCCGGTTGGGGCACACACTGAAGCTTTCTTT
CSASWPVGAHTEAFF
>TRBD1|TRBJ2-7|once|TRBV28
TGTGCCAGCAGGGTACAGGGGTTGGTCTACGAGCAGTACTTC
CASRVQGLVYEQYF
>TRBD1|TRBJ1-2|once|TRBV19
TGTGCCAGTAGTGCGACAGGGGGCACAGGCGGCTACACCTTC
CASSATGGTGGYTF
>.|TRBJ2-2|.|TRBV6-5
TGTGCCAGCAGTCCGAGGGACACCGGGGAGCTGTTTTTT
CASSPRDTGELFF
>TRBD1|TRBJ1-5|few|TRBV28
TGTGCCAGCAGTTTCGACAGGGGGCCCTATCAGCCCCAGCATTTT
CASSFDRGPYQPQHF
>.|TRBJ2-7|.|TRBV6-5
TGTGCCAGCAGTTACCGGGACATCTCCTACGAGCAGTACTTC
CASSYRDISYEQYF
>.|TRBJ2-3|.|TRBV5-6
TGTGCCAGCAGCCCACAGGAAAATACGCAGTATTTT
CASSPQENTQYF
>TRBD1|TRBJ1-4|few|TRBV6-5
TGTGCCAGCAGCCGGGGACAGGGAGAGTCAAAACTGTTTTTT
CASSRGQGESKLFF
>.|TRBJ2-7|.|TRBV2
TGTGCCAGCAGTGTAATAGCGCTCCCCTACGAGCAGTACTTC
CASSVIALPYEQYF
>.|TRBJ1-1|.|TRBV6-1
TGTGCCAGCAGTGATGGCCCGAACACTGAAGCTTTCTTT
CASSDGPNTEAFF
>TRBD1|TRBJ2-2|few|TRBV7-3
TGTGCCAGCAGTTCGACAGGGAATGCCGGGGAGCTGTTTTTT
CASSSTGNAGELFF
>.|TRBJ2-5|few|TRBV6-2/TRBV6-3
TGTGCCAGCAGTTACTCGGAGGGAAAGACCCAGTACTTC
CASSYSEGKTQYF
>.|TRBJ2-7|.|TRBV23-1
TGCGCCAGCAGTCAATCTGGGGACTCCTGCAACGAGCAGTACTTC
CASSQSGDSCNEQYF
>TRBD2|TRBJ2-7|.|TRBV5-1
TGCGCCAGCAGCGAGGGGACTAGCGGGAGGGCTATTTACTTC
CASSEGTSGRAIYF
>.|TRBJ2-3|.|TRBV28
TGTGCCAGCAGCCCCGGGGGCACAGATACGCAGTATTTT
CASSPGGTDTQYF
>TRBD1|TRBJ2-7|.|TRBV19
TGTGCCAGTAGTGACAGGGGAGAGTACGAGCAGTACTTC
CASSDRGEYEQYF
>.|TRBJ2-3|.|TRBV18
TGTGCCAGCTCACCCGGACAGCCCCCAGATACGCAGTATTTT
CASSPGQPPDTQYF
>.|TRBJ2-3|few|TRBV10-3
TGTGCCATCAGCCTAGCCGGGACACTTAGCACAGATACGCAGTATTTT
CAISLAGTLSTDTQYF
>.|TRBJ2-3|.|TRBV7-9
TGTGCCAGCAGCCCGCTAGAGACTAGCACAGATACGCAGTATTTT
CASSPLETSTDTQYF
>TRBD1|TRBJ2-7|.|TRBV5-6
TGTGCCAGCAGCCTAGACAGGGGGCGGTCACCCGAGCAGTACTTC
CASSLDRGRSPEQYF
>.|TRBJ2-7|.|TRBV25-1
TGTGCCAGCAGTGTCCGGGGGGCATCGTCCTACGAGCAGTACTTC
CASSVRGASSYEQYF
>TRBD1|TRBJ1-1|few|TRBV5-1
TGCGCCAGCAGCGAACAGGGGGCGCGTAACACTGAAGCTTTCTTT
CASSEQGARNTEAFF
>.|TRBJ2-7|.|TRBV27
TGTGCCAGCAGTCCCCTGACAGCCTCCTACGAGCAGTACTTC
CASSPLTASYEQYF
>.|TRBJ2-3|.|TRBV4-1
TGCGCCAGCAGCCAAGTAATATCAGGGGTTTCGTTTACGCAGTATTTT
CASSQVISGVSFTQYF
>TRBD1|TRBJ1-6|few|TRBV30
TGTGCCTGGAAAACCGGGACAGCCGATTCACCCCTCCACTTT
CAWKTGTADSPLHF
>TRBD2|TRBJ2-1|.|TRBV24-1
TGTGCCACCAGTGATTACGGGGGAGGGCGGAATGAGCAGTTCTTC
CATSDYGGGRNEQFF
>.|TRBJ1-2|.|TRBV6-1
TGTGCCAGCAGTGAGAGCCTATACTATGGCTACACCTTC
CASSESLYYGYTF
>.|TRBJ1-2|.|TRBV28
TGTGCCAGCAGTTTCCTTTCAGGAGGGTTTGGCTACACCTTC
CASSFLSGGFGYTF
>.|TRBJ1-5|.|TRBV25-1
TGTGCCAGCAGATCGGACGGGGAACTAGGGCCCCAGCATTTT
CASRSDGELGPQHF
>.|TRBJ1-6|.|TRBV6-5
TGTGCCAGCACCCTTACGGCGGCGGGGAATTCACCCCTCCACTTT
CASTLTAAGNSPLHF
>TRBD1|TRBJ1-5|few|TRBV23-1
TGCGCCAGTGCTCCAGGGGGCCCGGATCAGCCCCAGCATTTT
CASAPGGPDQPQHF
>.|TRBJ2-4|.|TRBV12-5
TGTGCTAGTGGTATGGGACATATGGACAAAAACATTCAGTACTTC
CASGMGHMDKNIQYF
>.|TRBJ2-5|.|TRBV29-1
TGCAGCGTTACGACGGCGGCCCAAGAGACCCAGTACTTC
CSVTTAAQETQYF
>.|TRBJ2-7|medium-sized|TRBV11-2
TGTGCCAGCAGCCATCCGGGACTTACCTACGAGCAGTACTTC
CASSHPGLTYEQYF
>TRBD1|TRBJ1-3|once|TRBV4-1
TGCGCCAGCAGCCCGGACAGGGTAACAGGAAACACCATATATTTT
CASSPDRVTGNTIYF
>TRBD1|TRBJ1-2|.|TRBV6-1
TGTGCCAGCAGTGATACCGGAAGACAGGGGGCTAGGAACTATGGCTACACCTTC
CASSDTGRQGARNYGYTF
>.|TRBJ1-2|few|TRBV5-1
TGCGCCAGCAGCTTGGGCGATCTTAACTATGGCTACACCTTC
CASSLGDLNYGYTF
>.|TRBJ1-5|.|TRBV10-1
TGCGCCAGCAGTGACCCAGATCAGCCCCAGCATTTT
CASSDPDQPQHF